This entry is about one T cell receptor (beta chain). The data stem from a study of shared clonotypes between healthy human individuals. As for the study in general: Aged between 18 and 49, the donors were two women and a few men. Used for every donor were three CD4 naive, three CD4 memory, two CD8 naive and one CD8 memory plate.

This CDR3 spans 14 amino acids. The trim removed 5 bases at V and 4 bases at J, leaving 6 bases unmatched. The germline CDR1 and CDR2 sequences are MNHNS and SASEGT. Clones were read by immunoSEQ multiplex PCR, and TCRdb kept only the in-frame ones, dropping some. The repertoire holds about 680,000 clones, with around three quarters as singletons. Sequencing was carried out using memory CD4+ T cells sorted from blood. Described subset: CD45RA-negative fraction. The receptor was isolated from a woman in her 30s in good health. The V call is TRBV6-1, the J call TRBJ2-5; 8 bases match TRBD1. The CDR3 DNA follows: TGTGCCAGCAGTTTGACAGGGGCTACAGAGACCCAGTACTTC. Its protein is CASSLTGATETQYF.